These 8 T cell receptor beta chains were sequenced from one sample in a study of T cell repertoires in cytomegalovirus infection. TCRdb recomputed calls from the reads with MiXCR, one row per CDR3 protein. In the table there are 250,000 or so distinct CDR3 sequences, approximately 17% of which are singletons. Sequencing was done on a sample of CD8+ T cells from PBMCs. Source of these receptors: a human donor in good health (CMV status not recorded). Some clones in this sample may be carry-over from other donors' samples.

The chain uses TRBV11-2 and TRBJ2-1; no reliable D call. The CDR3 runs to 14 residues. V was trimmed by 1 base and J by 5 bases, leaving 9 bases between them. The germline CDR1 and CDR2 sequences are SGHAT and FQNNGV. The CDR3 is CASSLVQLNNEQFF. CDR3 nucleotides: TGTGCCAGCAGCTTAGTACAGCTCAACAATGAGCAGTTCTTC. The full variable domain, completed using reference TRBV11-2 and TRBJ2-1, is EAGVAQSPRYKIIEKRQSVAFWCNPISGHATLYWYQQILGQGPKLLIQFQNNGVVDDSQLPKDRFSAERLKGVDSTLKIQPAKLEDSAVYLCASSLVQLNNEQFFGPGTRLTVL.

This clonotype was observed many times. The chain has TRBV6-2 or TRBV6-3 and TRBJ2-1; 11 bases are shared with TRBD2. This CDR3 is 18 amino acids long. CDR1 and CDR2 (germline): MNHEY, SVGEGT. After removal of 2 bases from V and 3 bases from J, the junction contained 9 bases not matched to a gene. The DNA of the CDR3 is TGTGCCAGCAGTTACCCCTTGACTAGCGGGGCATACTACAATGAGCAGTTCTTC. It encodes CASSYPLTSGAYYNEQFF.

At least ten counts were recorded for this clonotype. V and J are TRBV28 and TRBJ2-5; tentatively, D is TRBD2 (5 bases). The length of the CDR3 is 17 residues. Per the germline V gene, CDR1 is MDHEN and CDR2 is SYDVKM. V shed 5 bases and J shed 0 bases, with 19 bases lying between them. CDR3: CASSPVSGTGYQETQYF. Written as DNA, the CDR3 is TGTGCCAGCAGTCCGGTATCAGGAACGGGGTACCAAGAGACCCAGTACTTC.

This clonotype was counted many times. The chain links TRBV11-2 to TRBJ2-3; TRBD2 aligns across 11 bases. The CDR3 has 17 amino acids. Germline CDR1 and CDR2: SGHAT and FQNNGV. After removal of 4 bases from V and 6 bases from J, the junction contained 12 bases not matched to a gene. CDR3 protein: CASSSIVAGGPGDTQYF. In DNA, the CDR3 is TGTGCCAGCAGCTCTATAGTAGCGGGGGGGCCAGGGGATACGCAGTATTTT.

J is TRBJ2-1 and V is TRBV5-4; possibly TRBD1 for D (5 bases). The V end was cut by 2 bases, the J end by 9 bases, with 18 bases between. CDR1 SGHNT and CDR2 YYREEE come from the germline V gene (reference sequence). CDR3 length: 15 amino acids. The CDR3 sequence is CASSFQAGWNGEQFF. Here the CDR3 DNA reads TGTGCCAGCAGCTTCCAGGCAGGGTGGAATGGTGAGCAGTTCTTC.

This chain uses TRBV12-3 or TRBV12-4 with TRBJ1-3; D remains unclear. This CDR3 has 15 residues. Trimming took 6 bases from V and 0 from J, leaving 12 bases between them. The CDR3: CASRTDGNSGNTIYF. The CDR3 bases are TGTGCCAGCAGAACCGACGGAAACTCTGGAAACACCATATATTTT.

This clonotype showed up just a few times. The chain carries TRBV20-1 and TRBJ2-3, with D perhaps TRBD1 or TRBD2 (5 bases each). This CDR3 is 16 amino acids long. Trimming left V 0 bases short and J 3 bases short, with 16 bases between. CDR1 is DFQATT, CDR2 SNEGSKA, per germline (reference sequence). DNA for the CDR3: TGCAGTGCTAGAGATCGAGGGGCGTGGGGTACAGATACGCAGTATTTT. Translated, it gives CSARDRGAWGTDTQYF.

This clonotype has more than one count but fewer than ten. This rearrangement joins TRBV25-1 to TRBJ2-2; 7 bases match TRBD1. CDR3 length equals 18 residues. V trimming: 8 bases; J trimming: 0 bases; junction bases outside the gene matches: 15. Germline V gene data show CDR1 as MGHDK and CDR2 as SYGVNS. The CDR3 spells CASHPRKQGPPNTGELFF. CDR3 coding DNA: TGTGCCAGCCACCCCCGGAAACAGGGGCCCCCGAACACCGGGGAGCTGTTTTTT.